The T cell receptor (beta chain) described here comes from a study of T cell repertoires in cytomegalovirus infection. General study results and limits: The study found HLA-C-restricted CMV-specific TCR beta clonotypes dominating the ex vivo response. Carriers of CMV plus the relevant HLA were identified by cumulative public TCR beta family frequency.

As concerns this clonotype: What it recognizes is unknown.

Between the trimmed V and J ends, which lost 3 bases and 0 bases, there was a span of 22 bases. The CDR3 is 18 amino acids. Germline V lookup: CDR1 DFQATT, CDR2 SNEGSKA (reference sequence). TCRdb independently ran MiXCR on the reads; one entry per CDR3 protein. The sample has roughly 500,000 distinct CDR3 sequences; approximately 11% are singletons. The specimen was PBMCs. The chain has TRBV20-1 and TRBJ2-3, with D tentatively TRBD2 (6 bases). The clonotype comes from a human donor in good health (CMV status not recorded). Some clones in this sample may be carry-over from other donors' samples. The CDR3 DNA is TGCAGTGCTAGTAACCGGCGGGACCCGAATTTTAGCACAGATACGCAGTATTTT. Translating it yields CSASNRRDPNFSTDTQYF.